This TCR beta chain was profiled in a study of cytomegalovirus exposure and HLA in healthy donors. Turning to the study itself: Around 87 million unique TCRs, all from HLA-typed donors, were included in an early release of the data. Points from the study as a whole: Some V segments, including TRBV6-2 and TRBV6-3, were excluded as indistinguishable. Across HLA loci, a later analysis found differing TCR association rates, with DRB1 most and HLA-C fewest.

The V and J ends lost 5 bases and 1 base, in that order; junction bases with no gene match: 10. The CDR3 is made up of 16 amino acids. Per the germline V gene, CDR1 is SGHTA and CDR2 is FQGNSA. In the case of this clone: Its specificity is unknown.

PCR primers comprised 60 Vbeta and 13 Jbeta primers. Method: immunoSEQ multiplex PCR; TCRdb's copy keeps in-frame clones and lacks some. Of about 200,000 clones listed, around 85% are singletons. Sequenced sample: PBMCs. This chain joins TRBV7-2 and TRBJ2-5, with 7 bases aligning to TRBD2. The clonotype was recovered from a man in his forties or fifties in good health and CMV-seronegative. In nucleotides, the CDR3 is TGTGCCAGCAGCCCTAGCGGACCTCGATTCCAAGAGACCCAGTACTTC. Translating gives CASSPSGPRFQETQYF.